The entry below describes one TCR beta chain. Assay: immunoSEQ multiplex PCR; the TCRdb copy retains only in-frame clones and omits some. The table includes about 330,000 clones, roughly 90% detected once. The data were obtained in a study of blood T cell repertoires in COVID-19. From germline, CDR1 is MNHEY and CDR2 SVGAGI. This CDR3 has 14 amino acids. V lost 8 bases and J lost 4, with 17 bases in between. Input material: PBMCs or T cells enriched from blood (not recorded which). The source is a woman in her twenties or thirties who had recovered from COVID-19. The rearrangement uses TRBV6-5 and TRBJ1-2; D gene unclear. The CDR3 region has the DNA TGTGCCAGCGGAGTGACGATAGAGGCCTATGGCTACACCTTC. It codes for CASGVTIEAYGYTF.